The 25 T cell receptor beta chains reported below all come from one sample, sequenced in a study of T cell changes during pregnancy in multiple sclerosis. Here immunoSEQ multiplex PCR was the method, and the copy in TCRdb shows in-frame clones only, minus some. The data show 55,000 to 95,000 clones, with approximately 92% seen just once and 2.1% held by the top ten. The specimen was peripheral blood, collected in the second trimester of pregnancy. These receptors were collected from a female donor in good health, enrolled as a control in a pregnancy study.

The genes are TRBV29-1 and TRBJ2-7, with D uncertain. The CDR3 extends over 17 amino acids. Trimming pared 0 bases from V and 0 bases from J, leaving 18 bases between. The V gene's germline CDR1 is SQVTM and CDR2 ANQGSEA. This CDR3 reads CSVEDPSGQVNSYEQYF. The CDR3 region has the DNA TGCAGCGTTGAAGACCCATCAGGCCAAGTCAACTCCTACGAGCAGTACTTC.

V and J are TRBV28 and TRBJ1-4; no clear D. Deletions cut 10 bases from V and 4 bases from J, with 13 bases between. Germline CDR1 and CDR2: MDHEN and SYDVKM. The CDR3 runs 13 residues. CDR3 loop: CAIEGRDNEKLFF. The CDR3 DNA follows: TGTGCCATAGAGGGTAGGGATAATGAAAAACTGTTTTTT.

This clone has more than one count but fewer than ten. The chain combines TRBV4-3 with TRBJ2-6; D call uncertain. The germline CDR1 and CDR2 sequences are LGHNA and YSLEER. V was pared by 0 bases and J by 0 bases, with 6 bases between. The CDR3 contains 16 residues. The CDR3, as DNA: TGCGCCAGCAGCCAAGACGCAGGCTCTGGGGCCAACGTCCTGACTTTC. It translates to CASSQDAGSGANVLTF.

This clone has just a few counts. The chain recombines TRBV4-2 with TRBJ1-6; 9 bases are shared with TRBD1. CDR3 length: 15 residues. CDR1 is LGHNA, CDR2 YNFKEQ, per germline. The V and J ends lost 3 bases and 15 bases, in that order; junction bases with no gene match: 12. The DNA of the CDR3 is TGTGCCAGCAGCCACGGCGGCGCGGGACAGGGCAACCTCCACTTT. Translated, it gives CASSHGGAGQGNLHF.

The chain joins TRBV10-3 to TRBJ2-3, with D possibly TRBD1 on 6 matching bases. This CDR3 comprises 15 residues. V shed 2 bases and J shed 0 bases, with 9 bases lying between them. The germline V gene encodes CDR1 ENHRY and CDR2 SYGVKD. CDR3 sequence (DNA): TGTGCCATCAGTGAGGGACAGACCAGCACAGATACGCAGTATTTT. Amino acid sequence: CAISEGQTSTDTQYF.

The chain has TRBV7-2 and TRBJ2-4; perhaps TRBD1 as D (5 bases). Germline V gives CDR1 SGHTA, CDR2 FQGNSA. V lost 5 bases, J lost 6 bases, and 11 bases lay in between. This CDR3 comprises 13 residues. The CDR3 region has the DNA TGTGCCAGCAGCCCCTATGGGGCAAACATTCAGTACTTC. This gives the protein CASSPYGANIQYF.

The V call is TRBV5-4, the J call TRBJ2-2; 7 bases agree with TRBD1. The CDR3 has 18 residues. V shed 4 bases, J shed 0 bases, and the junction held 12 bases outside the gene matches. Germline CDR1 reads SGHNT; CDR2 reads YYREEE (reference sequence). In nucleotides, the CDR3 is TGTGCCAGCAGCCCCCTGACAGGGTCACACCCGAACACCGGGGAGCTGTTTTTT. It encodes CASSPLTGSHPNTGELFF.

This chain links TRBV7-2 with TRBJ2-1, with a weak D call TRBD2 (7 bases). Per germline, CDR1 SGHTA and CDR2 FQGNSA. CDR3 length: 17 amino acids. V lost 3 bases to trimming and J lost 6 bases, with 21 bases between them. CDR3 nucleotide sequence: TGTGCCAGCAGCTTCCGTGGGGGGGCCACGGGGCGCAATGAGCAGTTCTTC. The encoded protein is CASSFRGGATGRNEQFF.

The chain recombines TRBV12-5 with TRBJ2-1; TRBD1 is a possible D gene (8 bases). The germline V gene encodes CDR1 LGHNT and CDR2 FRNRAP. The CDR3 has 17 amino acids. V lost 1 base, J lost 5 bases, and 18 bases lay in between. The CDR3 coding sequence is TGTGCTAGTGGTTTGGCAACAGGGGGGGCAATACACAATGAGCAGTTCTTC. Translation: CASGLATGGAIHNEQFF.

The rearrangement links TRBV7-9 to TRBJ2-3, with D possibly TRBD2 on 6 matching bases. V was cut by 5 bases and J by 3 bases, with 18 bases left in between. CDR3 length: 16 amino acids. Germline CDR1 is SEHNR and CDR2 is FQNEAQ (reference sequence). The CDR3 spells CASSPAGPLGTDTQYF. CDR3 nucleotide sequence: TGTGCCAGCAGCCCTGCGGGACCCCTCGGAACAGATACGCAGTATTTT.

The chain recombines TRBV4-2 with TRBJ1-5; a weak D match, TRBD1 (5 bases). The CDR3 runs to 15 residues. Germline loops: CDR1 LGHNA, CDR2 YNFKEQ. Between the trimmed V and J ends, which lost 4 bases and 0 bases, there was a span of 10 bases. The DNA of the CDR3 is TGTGCCAGCAGCCTGACAGTCTTTAGCAATCAGCCCCAGCATTTT. It codes for CASSLTVFSNQPQHF.

The gene calls are TRBV28 and TRBJ2-7; a weak D match, TRBD2 (6 bases). CDR3 length: 14 amino acids. CDR1 is MDHEN and CDR2 is SYDVKM in the germline V gene. Trimming left V 8 bases short and J 2 bases short, with 16 bases between. The CDR3 loop is CASSPGLYTYEQYF. The CDR3 DNA sequence: TGTGCCAGCTCCCCGGGACTCTATACCTACGAGCAGTACTTC.

V and J are TRBV7-6 and TRBJ1-1, with D possibly being TRBD1 (6 bases). The CDR3 is 13 amino acids. The germline V gene encodes CDR1 SGHVS and CDR2 FNYEAQ. Trimming removed 4 bases from V and 1 base from J, with 7 bases in between. CDR3 coding DNA: TGTGCCAGCAGCTCGGGACAGAACACTGAAGCTTTCTTT. Its protein is CASSSGQNTEAFF. Supplemented by reference TRBV7-6 and TRBJ1-1, the full variable domain reads GAGVSQSPRYKVTKRGQDVALRCDPISGHVSLYWYRQALGQGPEFLTYFNYEAQQDKSGLPNDRFSAERPEGSISTLTIQRTEQRDSAMYRCASSSGQNTEAFFGQGTRLTVV.

This chain uses TRBV5-1 with TRBJ1-2; 11 nucleotides align to TRBD1. V shed 0 bases, J shed 2 bases, and the junction held 3 bases outside the gene matches. The CDR3 runs to 16 residues. CDR1 and CDR2 from the germline V gene are SGHRS and YFSETQ. The CDR3 is CASSLEGTGGNYGYTF. The CDR3 DNA reads TGCGCCAGCAGCTTGGAAGGGACAGGGGGGAACTATGGCTACACCTTC.

V usage is TRBV28 and J usage is TRBJ2-2; a weak D match, TRBD1 (6 bases). V lost 6 bases and J 4 bases, leaving 18 bases between the germline ends. Germline V CDR1 and CDR2: MDHEN, SYDVKM. CDR3 length: 16 amino acids. CDR3 region: CASRFHRASGTGELFF. In DNA form, the CDR3 reads TGTGCCAGCAGATTCCACAGGGCTTCGGGCACCGGGGAGCTGTTTTTT.

This chain joins TRBV27 and TRBJ2-3; TRBD2 matches 10 bases. Germline lookup yields CDR1 MNHEY and CDR2 SMNVEV (reference sequence). V dropped 4 bases and J dropped 1; count of bases not matched to a gene: 17. The CDR3 totals 20 residues. Here the CDR3 reads CASSSPGTSALRYGTDTQYF. CDR3 coding DNA: TGTGCCAGCAGTTCTCCCGGGACTAGCGCACTTCGATACGGCACAGATACGCAGTATTTT.

The rearrangement uses TRBV7-9 and TRBJ2-3, with 8 bases aligning to TRBD1. CDR1 and CDR2 from the germline V gene are SEHNR and FQNEAQ (reference sequence). The CDR3 sequence is 15 residues long. The V segment lost 5 bases and the J segment 4 bases; nucleotides outside the gene matches: 8. CDR3: CASSQRTGTADTQYF. The CDR3 DNA is TGTGCCAGCAGCCAAAGGACAGGGACGGCAGATACGCAGTATTTT. Drawing the rest from reference TRBV7-9 and TRBJ2-3, the complete variable domain is DTGVSQNPRHKITKRGQNVTFRCDPISEHNRLYWYRQTLGQGPEFLTYFQNEAQLEKSRLLSDRFSAERPKGSFSTLEIQRTEQGDSAMYLCASSQRTGTADTQYFGPGTRLTVL.

DNA for the CDR3: TGTGCCAGCAAGTCACAGGGCTCCTACAATGAGCAGTTCTTC. It specifies CASKSQGSYNEQFF. This rearrangement joins TRBV11-3 to TRBJ2-1; weak D call: TRBD1 (6 bases). The germline V gene has CDR1 SGHNT and CDR2 YENEEA. CDR3 length: 14 residues. Trimming took off 7 bases at V and 0 bases at J, with 10 bases between the two ends.

The chain uses TRBV7-9 and TRBJ1-1; possible D gene TRBD1, 6 bases. V gave up 5 bases and J gave up 1 base, with 8 bases separating them. This CDR3 is 13 amino acids long. The germline gives CDR1 SEHNR, CDR2 FQNEAQ (reference sequence). CDR3 sequence: CASSPTGNTEAFF. Here the CDR3 DNA reads TGTGCCAGCAGCCCGACAGGGAACACTGAAGCTTTCTTT.

J is TRBJ2-3 and V is TRBV5-1, with D unresolved. There are 11 residues in the CDR3. Germline V lookup: CDR1 SGHRS, CDR2 YFSETQ. V was cut by 3 bases and J by 6 bases, with 5 bases left in between. DNA of the CDR3: TGCGCCAGCAGCTCGAGGGATACGCAGTATTTT. It yields the protein CASSSRDTQYF.

This chain connects TRBV7-6 to TRBJ2-7; possible D gene TRBD1, 5 bases. This CDR3 spans 13 amino acids. V was pared by 8 bases and J by 2 bases, with 13 bases between. Germline loops: CDR1 SGHVS, CDR2 FNYEAQ. The CDR3 sequence: CASSSRATYEQYF. CDR3 nucleotides: TGTGCCAGCTCCTCCAGGGCGACCTACGAGCAGTACTTC. The full variable domain, its missing parts supplied by reference TRBV7-6 and TRBJ2-7, is GAGVSQSPRYKVTKRGQDVALRCDPISGHVSLYWYRQALGQGPEFLTYFNYEAQQDKSGLPNDRFSAERPEGSISTLTIQRTEQRDSAMYRCASSSRATYEQYFGPGTRLTVT.

The V and J genes are TRBV5-1 and TRBJ2-5, with TRBD2 identical over 13 bases. From germline, CDR1 is SGHRS and CDR2 YFSETQ. Trimming removed 4 bases from V and 5 bases from J; junction bases left unmatched: 5. The CDR3 is made up of 15 amino acids. CDR3 loop: CASSTSGGAGETQYF. The CDR3 DNA reads as TGCGCCAGCAGCACTAGCGGGGGGGCCGGTGAGACCCAGTACTTC.

The V gene is TRBV11-1, the J gene TRBJ2-3; 12 bases align to TRBD2. The CDR3 has 16 residues. The germline CDR1 and CDR2 sequences are SGHAT and FQDESV (reference sequence). After removal of 5 bases from V and 0 bases from J, the junction contained 3 bases not matched to a gene. CDR3 loop: CASSLTSGGSTDTQYF. In DNA, the CDR3 is TGTGCCAGCAGCCTTACTAGCGGGGGGAGCACAGATACGCAGTATTTT.

The chain couples TRBV6-1 to TRBJ2-7; D unclear. This CDR3 is built from 13 residues. CDR1 MNHNS and CDR2 SASEGT come from the germline V gene. Trimming stripped 1 base from V and 2 bases from J, with 6 bases between. CDR3 in DNA: TGTGCCAGCAGTGAAGTGGGCGCCTACGAGCAGTACTTC. Translation gives CASSEVGAYEQYF.

Written as DNA, the CDR3 is TGTGCCAGCAGCTCCTATACAGGGGATGGCTACACCTTC. It yields the protein CASSSYTGDGYTF. The V gene is TRBV7-9, the J gene TRBJ1-2; 7 bases align to TRBD1. V lost 4 bases and J lost 6; bases outside the gene matches: 5. CDR3 size: 13 residues. Germline V gene data show CDR1 as SEHNR and CDR2 as FQNEAQ (reference sequence).